This TCR beta chain stems from a study of a mutant IDH1 vaccine in newly diagnosed glioma. Study-level information: Across weeks 1, 3, 5, 7, 11, 15, 19 and 23, patients received a vaccination each time, eight in all. The initiation of vaccination occurred 4-6 weeks after radiotherapy alone, or with temozolomide cycles.

CDR1 is MNHEY and CDR2 is SMNVEV in the germline V gene (reference sequence). V was pared by 6 bases and J by 5 bases, with 13 bases of the junction left unmatched. This CDR3 spans 17 amino acids. TCRdb's copy holds only in-frame clones and misses some; the assay was immunoSEQ multiplex PCR. This sample has tens of thousands of clones; approximately 85% occur once, and the top ten carry over 0.7%. In the case of this clone: Its antigen is unidentified.

The time point denotes: week 23, last vaccination. Each dose delivered 300 ug of mutant IDH1 20-mer peptide subcutaneously with imiquimod. This sample comprised PBMCs, obtained from a glioma patient whose treatment included an IDH1 peptide vaccine. The V call is TRBV27, the J call TRBJ2-3; 11 bases fit TRBD2. This receptor was obtained from a woman between 45 and 65 years old with glioma. The CDR3 region has the DNA TGTGCCAGCAGCCCCACCAGGACTAGCGGGCGTCGAGATACGCAGTATTTT. It specifies CASSPTRTSGRRDTQYF.